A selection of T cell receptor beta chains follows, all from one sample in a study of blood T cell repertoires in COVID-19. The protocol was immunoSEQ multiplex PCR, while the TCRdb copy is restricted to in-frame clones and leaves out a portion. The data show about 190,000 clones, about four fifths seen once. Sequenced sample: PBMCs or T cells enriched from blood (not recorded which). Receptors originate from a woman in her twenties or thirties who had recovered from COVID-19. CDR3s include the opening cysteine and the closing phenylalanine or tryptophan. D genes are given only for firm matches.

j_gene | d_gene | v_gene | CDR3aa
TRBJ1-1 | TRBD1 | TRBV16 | CASSPRGQLNTEAFF
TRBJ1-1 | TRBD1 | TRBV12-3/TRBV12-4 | CASSTGGNTEAFF
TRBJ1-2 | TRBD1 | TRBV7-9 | CASSLRDRNYGYTF
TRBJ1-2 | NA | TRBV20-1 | CSADSLKGYTF
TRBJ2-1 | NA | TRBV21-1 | CASSKDYPTGGRVSSYNEQFF
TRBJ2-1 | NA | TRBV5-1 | CASSPTANEQFF
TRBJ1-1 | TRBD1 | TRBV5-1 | CASSQTGFGDGNTEAFF
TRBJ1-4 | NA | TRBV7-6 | CASSYRGQTNEKLFF
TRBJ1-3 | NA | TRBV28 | CASRGTSGNTIYF
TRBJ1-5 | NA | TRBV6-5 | CASSYSGSGNNQPQHF
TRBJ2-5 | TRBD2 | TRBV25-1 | CASSDLRRGGQETQYF
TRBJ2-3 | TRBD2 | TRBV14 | CASSQDLGLAQYF
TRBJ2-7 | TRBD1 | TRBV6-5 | CASSYPGQGTYEQYF
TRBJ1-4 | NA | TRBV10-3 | CAISELSGFEGGLFF
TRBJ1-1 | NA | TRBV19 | CASSMTGSRSKNTEAFF
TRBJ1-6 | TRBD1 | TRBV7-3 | CASSLLGQGNSPLHF
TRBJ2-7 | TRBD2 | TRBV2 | CASSERGASGRPSYEQYF
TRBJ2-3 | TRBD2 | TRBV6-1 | CASSEAVIAGTDTQYF
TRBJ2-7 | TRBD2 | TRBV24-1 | CATSENTGGLYEQYF
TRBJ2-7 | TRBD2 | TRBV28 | CASGLAGVEQYF
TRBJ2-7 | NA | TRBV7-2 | CASSLAGGSYEQYF
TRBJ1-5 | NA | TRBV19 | CASSIAPGGNQPQHF
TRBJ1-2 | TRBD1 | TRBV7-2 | CASSLVPWGQALYGYTF
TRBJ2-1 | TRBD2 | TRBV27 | CASSPGTSGYNEQFF
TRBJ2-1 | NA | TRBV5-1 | CASSLGVGLKMGEQFF
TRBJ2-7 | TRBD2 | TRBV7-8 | CASSSIAGGGEQYF
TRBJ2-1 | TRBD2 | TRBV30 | CAWSFFLTSGRAREQFF
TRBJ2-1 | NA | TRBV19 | CASSPNLGTPYNEQFF
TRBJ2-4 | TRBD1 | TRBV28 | CASETGVAKNIQYF
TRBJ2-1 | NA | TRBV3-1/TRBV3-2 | CASSQVGGFGTSEQFF
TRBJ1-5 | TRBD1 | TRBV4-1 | CASSPITGAAVYSNQPQHF
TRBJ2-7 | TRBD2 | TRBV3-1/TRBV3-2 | CASSPREGRSEQYF
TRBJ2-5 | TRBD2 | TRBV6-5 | CASKRLAGEETQYF
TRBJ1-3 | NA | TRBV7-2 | CASSARQTGNTIYF
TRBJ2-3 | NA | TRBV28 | CASSLNGKRPDTQYF
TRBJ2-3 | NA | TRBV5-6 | CASSSVGEDTQYF